The TCR beta chain described here comes from a study of blood T cells in healthy people across ages. Germline CDR1 is WSHSY and CDR2 is SAAADI. V was clipped by 7 bases and J by 2 bases, with 7 bases between them. The length of the CDR3 is 12 residues. A sample-barcoded 5' primer and a J-beta primer mix were used in a second PCR of roughly 7 to 12 cycles. Using its own MiXCR run on the 5' RACE reads, TCRdb lists one record per CDR3 protein. The profile covers about 720,000 distinct CDR3 sequences, with around 25% appearing a single time and under 4.5% taken by the ten largest. The data were also submitted as part of a second study, on T cells of mothers and their children. That paper adds: During the second PCR, the M1S primer introduced sample barcodes along with 2-4 random nucleotides. The yield was over 8.5 million TCR beta CDR3 reads from each mother and a few million from each child. Across the analysis, no persistent microchimeric T cell clones were detected.

The chain combines TRBV10-2 with TRBJ2-3; unclear D gene. Input material: blood. The receptor was isolated from a boy between 10 and 17 years old in good health. Here the CDR3 DNA reads TGCGCCAGCAAGACCGTCACAGATACGCAGTATTTT. It yields the protein CASKTVTDTQYF.